This T cell receptor beta chain derives from a study of neoadjuvant anti-PD-1 for oral cavity cancer. The patients had HPV-negative, locally advanced oral cavity squamous cell carcinoma. There are a few counts of this clone. Its antigen is still unknown. The CDR3 covers 13 residues. The V end was cut by 5 bases, the J end by 4 bases, with 13 bases between. The germline gives CDR1 GTSNPN, CDR2 SVGIG (reference sequence). General study results and limits: With a few patients per group, TCR findings need larger cohorts. Post-nivolumab, blood T cell clonality was significantly elevated in non-responders.

Most PBMC samples had approximately 440 ng input DNA in six replicates. Libraries were prepared by immunoSEQ multiplex PCR; TCRdb keeps only in-frame clonotypes and omits some of them. The table includes 15,000 or so clones, roughly two thirds detected once. V gene TRBV30 combines with J gene TRBJ2-3, with a weak D call TRBD1 (6 bases). The origin of this receptor is a person aged 35 to 85 with oral cavity squamous cell carcinoma. The specimen comprised PBMCs, sampled before nivolumab (anti-PD-1) treatment. The CDR3 DNA reads TGTGCCTGGGATGACAGGACCGCAGATACGCAGTATTTT. This sequence encodes CAWDDRTADTQYF.